The entry below describes one TCR beta chain. The sample is drawn from a study of blood T cell repertoires in COVID-19. The data were produced by immunoSEQ multiplex PCR, yet TCRdb's version contains in-frame clones alone and is incomplete. The sample includes around 80,000 clones, approximately 80% seen only once; the top ten take approximately 12%. This CDR3 comprises 15 residues. Germline lookup yields CDR1 LNHDA and CDR2 SQIVND (reference sequence). With 6 bases clipped from V and 1 base from J, the junction kept 8 bases outside the gene matches. The clonotype comes from an elderly man with acute or convalescent COVID-19. The sample was peripheral blood. This sequence joins TRBV19 and TRBJ1-1, with TRBD1 matching over 7 bases. CDR3 protein: CASSQRQGGNTEAFF. The CDR3 DNA reads TGTGCCAGTAGCCAACGACAGGGAGGGAACACTGAAGCTTTCTTT. The whole variable domain, remainder taken from reference TRBV19 and TRBJ1-1, is DGGITQSPKYLFRKEGQNVTLSCEQNLNHDAMYWYRQDPGQGLRLIYYSQIVNDFQKGDIAEGYSVSREKKESFPLTVTSAQKNPTAFYLCASSQRQGGNTEAFFGQGTRLTVV.